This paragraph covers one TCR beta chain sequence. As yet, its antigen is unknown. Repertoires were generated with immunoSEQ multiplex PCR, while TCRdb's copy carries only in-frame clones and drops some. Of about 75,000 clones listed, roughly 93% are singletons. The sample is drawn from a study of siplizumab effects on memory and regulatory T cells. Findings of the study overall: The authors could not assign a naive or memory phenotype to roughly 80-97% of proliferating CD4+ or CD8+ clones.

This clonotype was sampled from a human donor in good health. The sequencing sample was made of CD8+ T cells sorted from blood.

The CDR3 loop reads CASSPYPHSGSTDTQYF. The CDR3 bases are TGTGCCAGCAGCCCGTACCCCCATAGCGGAAGCACAGATACGCAGTATTTT. The V gene is TRBV7-7, the J gene TRBJ2-3; D may be TRBD2 (6 bases). CDR3 length: 17 amino acids. V was shortened by 5 bases and J by 0 bases, with 18 bases between the two germline ends. The germline V gene encodes CDR1 SSHAT and CDR2 FNYEAQ (reference sequence).